One sample yielded the 8 T cell receptor beta chains listed below, sequenced in a study of OX40 agonist ivuxolimab in advanced cancers. Libraries were made using the immunoSEQ multiplex PCR assay. Here the immuneACCESS table is served through TCRdb, limited to in-frame sequences with V and J called. Missing clones are a known gap in these copies; in checked studies unresolved V genes cover under half, and the rest lacks a known reason. For this sample there are approximately 41,000 clones; around nine tenths appear just once. The ten largest clonotypes hold around 40% of the sample. The sample in question was CD4+ or CD8+ T cells sorted from blood, obtained in a trial of the OX40 agonist ivuxolimab. All receptors derive from an adult with an advanced solid tumor such as melanoma, head and neck, liver or kidney cancer.

The chain carries TRBV6-1 and TRBJ1-2; D remains ambiguous. The CDR3 has 10 amino acids. The germline V and J ends were trimmed by 5 bases and 14 bases, with 12 bases remaining between them. Germline CDR1 is MNHNS and CDR2 is SASEGT. CDR3 nucleotides: TGTGCCAGCAGTTTGGGAGGACTTACCTTC. It yields the protein CASSLGGLTF.

The chain links TRBV28 to TRBJ2-7, with D perhaps matching TRBD1 or TRBD2 (5 bases each). CDR1 and CDR2 from the germline V gene are MDHEN and SYDVKM. The CDR3 sequence is 15 residues long. The germline V and J ends were trimmed by 5 bases and 2 bases, with 16 bases remaining between them. CDR3 in amino acids: CASSLGTHPPYEQYF. The CDR3 nucleotides read TGTGCCAGCAGTCTCGGGACCCATCCCCCCTACGAGCAGTACTTC. Supplemented by reference TRBV28 and TRBJ2-7, the full variable domain reads DVKVTQSSRYLVKRTGEKVFLECVQDMDHENMFWYRQDPGLGLRLIYFSYDVKMKEKGDIPEGYSVSREKKERFSLILESASTNQTSMYLCASSLGTHPPYEQYFGPGTRLTVT.

The rearrangement uses TRBV5-4 and TRBJ2-7, with D unresolved. Germline CDR1 and CDR2: SGHNT and YYREEE (reference sequence). The CDR3 totals 15 residues. Between the trimmed V and J ends, which lost 2 bases and 3 bases, there was a span of 15 bases. CDR3 amino acids: CASSFEGVLGYEQYF. CDR3 in DNA: TGTGCCAGCAGCTTCGAAGGAGTTTTAGGCTACGAGCAGTACTTC.

DNA for the CDR3: TGCGCCAGCAGCTTGGTAGTAGGGGGGAACACTGAAGCTTTCTTT. Residues: CASSLVVGGNTEAFF. V usage is TRBV5-1 and J usage is TRBJ1-1; maybe TRBD1 (6 bases). This CDR3 has 15 amino acids. Germline-derived CDR1 and CDR2 are SGHRS and YFSETQ. The V end lost 0 bases, the J end lost 1 base, and 10 bases lay between the germline ends.

The chain carries TRBV7-9 and TRBJ1-5; D is perhaps TRBD1 (5 bases). CDR1 is SEHNR and CDR2 is FQNEAQ in the germline V gene (reference sequence). V was cut by 3 bases and J by 0 bases, with 6 bases left in between. The length of the CDR3 is 14 residues. In nucleotides, the CDR3 is TGTGCCAGCAGCTTGACAGATAGCAATCAGCCCCAGCATTTT. As protein: CASSLTDSNQPQHF.

CDR3 amino acids: CASSPSGRGNEKLFF. The CDR3 region has the DNA TGTGCCAGCTCACCGTCTGGGCGGGGTAATGAAAAACTGTTTTTT. The chain uses TRBV18 and TRBJ1-4; D not resolved. The V gene's germline CDR1 is KGHSH and CDR2 LQKENI. V lost 3 bases and J lost 4, with 12 bases in between. The CDR3 runs 15 residues. The variable domain in full, completed from reference TRBV18 and TRBJ1-4, reads NAGVMQNPRHLVRRRGQEARLRCSPMKGHSHVYWYRQLPEEGLKFMVYLQKENIIDESGMPKERFSAEFPKEGPSILRIQQVVRGDSAAYFCASSPSGRGNEKLFFGSGTQLSVL.

The rearrangement uses TRBV7-3 and TRBJ2-1; 15 bases are shared with TRBD2. J lost 7 bases, V lost 5 bases, and 3 bases had no gene match. The CDR3 covers 15 residues. The V gene's germline CDR1 is SGHTA and CDR2 FQGTGA. The CDR3 sequence is CASSLGLAGGNEQFF. CDR3 coding DNA: TGTGCCAGCAGCCTCGGACTAGCGGGGGGGAATGAGCAGTTCTTC. Drawing the rest from reference TRBV7-3 and TRBJ2-1, the complete variable domain is GAGVSQTPSNKVTEKGKYVELRCDPISGHTALYWYRQSLGQGPEFLIYFQGTGAADDSGLPNDRFFAVRPEGSVSTLKIQRTERGDSAVYLCASSLGLAGGNEQFFGPGTRLTVL.

The J gene is TRBJ2-5, the V gene TRBV5-1, with 14 bases identical to TRBD2. J was trimmed by 3 bases and V by 2 bases; bases with no gene match: 9. Looked up from germline, CDR1 is SGHRS and CDR2 is YFSETQ. The CDR3 consists of 18 residues. CDR3 loop: CASSFRLAGGQRKETQYF. The CDR3 DNA follows: TGCGCCAGCAGCTTCCGACTAGCGGGAGGGCAAAGGAAAGAGACCCAGTACTTC.